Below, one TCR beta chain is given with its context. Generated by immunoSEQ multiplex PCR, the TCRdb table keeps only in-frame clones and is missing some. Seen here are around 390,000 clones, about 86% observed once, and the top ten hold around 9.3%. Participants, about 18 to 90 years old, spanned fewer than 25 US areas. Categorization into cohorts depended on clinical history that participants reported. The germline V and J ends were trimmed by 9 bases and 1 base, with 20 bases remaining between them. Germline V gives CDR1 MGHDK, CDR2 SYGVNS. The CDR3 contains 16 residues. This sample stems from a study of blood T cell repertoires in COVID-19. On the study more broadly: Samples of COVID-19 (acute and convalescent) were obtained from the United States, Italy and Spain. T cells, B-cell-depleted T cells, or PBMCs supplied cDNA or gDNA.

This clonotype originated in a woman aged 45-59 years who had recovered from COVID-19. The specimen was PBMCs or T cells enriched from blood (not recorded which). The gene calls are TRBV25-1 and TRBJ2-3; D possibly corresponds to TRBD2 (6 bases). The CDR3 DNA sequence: TGTGCCAGTTCCCAGAGGTCTGTAGCGGGCACAGATACGCAGTATTTT. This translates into CASSQRSVAGTDTQYF.